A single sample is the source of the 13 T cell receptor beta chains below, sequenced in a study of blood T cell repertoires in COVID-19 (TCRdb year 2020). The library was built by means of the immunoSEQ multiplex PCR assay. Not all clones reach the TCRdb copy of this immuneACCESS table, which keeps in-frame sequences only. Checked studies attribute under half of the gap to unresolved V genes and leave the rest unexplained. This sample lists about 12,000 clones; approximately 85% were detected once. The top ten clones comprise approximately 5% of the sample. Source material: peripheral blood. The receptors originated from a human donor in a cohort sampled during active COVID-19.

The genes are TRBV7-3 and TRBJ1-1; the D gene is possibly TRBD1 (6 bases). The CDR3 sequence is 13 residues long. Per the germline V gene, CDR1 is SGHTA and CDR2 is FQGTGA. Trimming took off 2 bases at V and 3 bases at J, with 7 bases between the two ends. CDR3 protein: CASSLYRDTEAFF. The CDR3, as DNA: TGTGCCAGCAGCTTATACAGGGACACTGAAGCTTTCTTT.

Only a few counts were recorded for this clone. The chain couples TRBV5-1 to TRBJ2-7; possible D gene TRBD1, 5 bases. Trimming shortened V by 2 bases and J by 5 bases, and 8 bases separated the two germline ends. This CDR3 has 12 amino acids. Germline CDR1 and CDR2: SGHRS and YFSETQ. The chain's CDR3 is CASSFQGNEQYF. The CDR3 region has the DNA TGCGCCAGCAGCTTTCAGGGTAACGAGCAGTACTTC.

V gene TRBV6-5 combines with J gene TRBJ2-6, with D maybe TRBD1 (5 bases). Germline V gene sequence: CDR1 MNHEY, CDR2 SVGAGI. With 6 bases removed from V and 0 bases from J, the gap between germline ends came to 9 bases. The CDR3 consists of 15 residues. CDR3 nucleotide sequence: TGTGCCAGCAGGAGCCAGGGCTCTGGGGCCAACGTCCTGACTTTC. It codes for CASRSQGSGANVLTF.

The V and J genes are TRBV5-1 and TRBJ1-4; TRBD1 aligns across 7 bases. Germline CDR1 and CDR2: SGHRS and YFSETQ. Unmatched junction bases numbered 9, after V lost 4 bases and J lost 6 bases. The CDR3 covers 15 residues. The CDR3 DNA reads TGCGCCAGCAGCCCTCACTCGGGACAGTATGAAAAACTGTTTTTT. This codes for CASSPHSGQYEKLFF.

The CDR3 loop reads CASSVAVSGYTGELFF. The CDR3 DNA reads TGTGCCAGCAGCGTAGCTGTCAGCGGTTACACCGGGGAGCTGTTTTTT. V is TRBV9 and J is TRBJ2-2; perhaps TRBD2 as D (5 bases). V was clipped by 0 bases and J by 3 bases, with 12 bases between them. Germline assignment: CDR1 SGDLS and CDR2 YYNGEE. CDR3 length: 16 amino acids.

The CDR3 DNA follows: TGTGCCAGCAGCACCCTAGGACACGGCTACGAGCAGTACTTC. Amino acids: CASSTLGHGYEQYF. The chain employs TRBV2 and TRBJ2-7; D is possibly TRBD1 (5 bases). Per the germline V gene, CDR1 is SNHLY and CDR2 is FYNNEI. V was clipped by 6 bases and J by 3 bases, with 15 bases between them. The CDR3 length is 14 residues.

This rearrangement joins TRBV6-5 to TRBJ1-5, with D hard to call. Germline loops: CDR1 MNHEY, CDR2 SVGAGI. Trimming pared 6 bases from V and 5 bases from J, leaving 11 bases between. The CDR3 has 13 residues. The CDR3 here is CASRQTYYQPQHF. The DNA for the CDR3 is TGTGCCAGCAGGCAGACTTACTATCAGCCCCAGCATTTT.

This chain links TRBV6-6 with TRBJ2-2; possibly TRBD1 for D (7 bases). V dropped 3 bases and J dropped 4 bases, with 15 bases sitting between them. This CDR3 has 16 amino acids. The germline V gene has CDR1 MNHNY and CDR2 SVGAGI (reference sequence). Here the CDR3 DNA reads TGTGCCAGCAGTTATAAGGAGGGGGCGCGCACCGGGGAGCTGTTTTTT. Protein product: CASSYKEGARTGELFF.

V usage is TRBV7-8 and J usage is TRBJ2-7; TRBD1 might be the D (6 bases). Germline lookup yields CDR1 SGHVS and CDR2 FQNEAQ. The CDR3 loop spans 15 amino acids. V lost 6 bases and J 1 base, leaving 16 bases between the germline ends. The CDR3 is CASSPVVGASYEQYF. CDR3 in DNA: TGTGCCAGCAGTCCCGTTGTGGGGGCGTCCTACGAGCAGTACTTC. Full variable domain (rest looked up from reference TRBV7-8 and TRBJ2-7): GAGVSQSPRYKVAKRGQDVALRCDPISGHVSLFWYQQALGQGPEFLTYFQNEAQLDKSGLPSDRFFAERPEGSVSTLKIQRTQQEDSAVYLCASSPVVGASYEQYFGPGTRLTVT.

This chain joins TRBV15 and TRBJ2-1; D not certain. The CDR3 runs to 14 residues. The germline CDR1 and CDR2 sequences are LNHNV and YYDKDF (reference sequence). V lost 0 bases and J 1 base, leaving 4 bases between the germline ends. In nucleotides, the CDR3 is TGTGCCACCAGCAGAGACAGGTCCTACAATGAGCAGTTCTTC. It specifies CATSRDRSYNEQFF.

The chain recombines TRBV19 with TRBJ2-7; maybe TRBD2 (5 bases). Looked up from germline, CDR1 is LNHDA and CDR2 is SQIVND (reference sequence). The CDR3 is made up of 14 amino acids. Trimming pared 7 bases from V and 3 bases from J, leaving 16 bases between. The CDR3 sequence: CASKSRESDYEQYF. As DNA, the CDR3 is TGTGCCAGTAAAAGCCGGGAATCTGACTACGAGCAGTACTTC.

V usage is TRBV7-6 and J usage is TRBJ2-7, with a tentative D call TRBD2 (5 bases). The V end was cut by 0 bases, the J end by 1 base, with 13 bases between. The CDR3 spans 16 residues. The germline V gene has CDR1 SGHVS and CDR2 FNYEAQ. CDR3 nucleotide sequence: TGTGCCAGCAGCTTAGCCCCCTTTGAGGGTTCCTACGAGCAGTACTTC. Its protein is CASSLAPFEGSYEQYF.

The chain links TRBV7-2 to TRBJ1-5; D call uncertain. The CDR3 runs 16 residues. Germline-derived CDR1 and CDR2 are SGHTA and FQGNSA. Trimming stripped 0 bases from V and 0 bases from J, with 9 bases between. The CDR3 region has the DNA TGTGCCAGCAGCTTAGCGGCCTCAGATAGCAATCAGCCCCAGCATTTT. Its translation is CASSLAASDSNQPQHF.